Each of the 16 T cell receptor beta chains below was sequenced from the same sample in a study of long-term antiretroviral therapy in people with HIV. Version v3.0 of the immunoSEQ assay ran at survey level. Sequencing was performed with immunoSEQ multiplex PCR; in TCRdb, only in-frame clones are kept and a portion is missing. The table has roughly 16,000 clones, approximately 96% seen once; the top ten hold roughly 1.3%. Sequences were derived from unsorted PBMCs, sampled more than 10 years after starting antiretroviral therapy. The receptors come from a man between 25 and 39 years old with HIV.

This chain connects TRBV29-1 to TRBJ2-3, with TRBD1 as a possible D gene (6 bases). Per germline, CDR1 SQVTM and CDR2 ANQGSEA. V lost 3 bases, J lost 3 bases, and 10 bases lay in between. The CDR3 sequence is 13 residues long. The CDR3 DNA is TGCAGCGTTGATGACAGGAGGACAGATACGCAGTATTTT. Translating it yields CSVDDRRTDTQYF.

V and J are TRBV10-3 and TRBJ2-2; 9 bases are shared with TRBD1. The CDR3 totals 16 residues. The germline V gene encodes CDR1 ENHRY and CDR2 SYGVKD. V lost 6 bases to trimming and J lost 3 bases; unmatched junction nucleotides: 8. DNA of the CDR3: TGTGCCATCAGCGGGGGACAGGGTCTCTACACCGGGGAGCTGTTTTTT. It translates to CAISGGQGLYTGELFF.

This chain uses TRBV6-6 with TRBJ2-5, with 8 bases fitting TRBD1. The closer fit of TRBJ2-7 to the DNA end suggests the J call may be wrong. This CDR3 has 15 residues. The germline V gene has CDR1 MNHNY and CDR2 SVGAGI (reference sequence). The CDR3 is CASSTPDREAYEQYF. DNA of the CDR3: TGTGCCAGCAGTACCCCGGACAGGGAAGCCTACGAGCAGTACTTC.

This rearrangement joins TRBV7-3 to TRBJ1-6; D gene unclear. The CDR3 length is 13 residues. Germline loops: CDR1 SGHTA, CDR2 FQGTGA. The ends were cut back, 1 base at V and 10 bases at J, with 8 bases in the middle. CDR3 nucleotides: TGTGCCAGCAGCTTAAAGAGAGAGTCACCCCTCCACTTT. Translation gives CASSLKRESPLHF.

The V call is TRBV2, the J call TRBJ2-5, with 10 bases matching TRBD2. Germline loops: CDR1 SNHLY, CDR2 FYNNEI. The CDR3 spans 13 residues. V trimming: 7 bases; J trimming: 2 bases; junction bases outside the gene matches: 1. In DNA, the CDR3 is TGTGCCAGCAAACTAGCGGGGCAAGAGACCCAGTACTTC. It codes for CASKLAGQETQYF.

V gene TRBV10-3 combines with J gene TRBJ2-5; D remains unclear. The CDR3 loop spans 13 amino acids. The ends were cut back, 0 bases at V and 2 bases at J, with 4 bases in the middle. Germline CDR1 and CDR2: ENHRY and SYGVKD. CDR3 nucleotide sequence: TGTGCCATCAGTGAGTCATATCAAGAGACCCAGTACTTC. This translates into CAISESYQETQYF.

The J gene is TRBJ1-5, the V gene TRBV7-9, with 7 bases matching TRBD1. With V trimmed by 3 bases and J by 6 bases, 14 bases remained unmatched. Germline-derived CDR1 and CDR2 are SEHNR and FQNEAQ (reference sequence). CDR3 length: 17 amino acids. As DNA, the CDR3 is TGTGCCAGCAGCTTTCATCCGGACAGGAAATTTGGTCAGCCCCAGCATTTT. Its protein product is CASSFHPDRKFGQPQHF.

The sample holds one count of this clone. CDR3 nucleotide sequence: TGCGCCAGCAGCCACGGGGGAACCGGGGAGCTGTTTTTT. Amino acids: CASSHGGTGELFF. The chain has TRBV4-1 and TRBJ2-2; possibly TRBD2 for D (6 bases). V was pared by 3 bases and J by 5 bases, with 7 bases between. Germline CDR1 is MGHRA and CDR2 is YSYEKL. CDR3 length equals 13 residues.

The chain links TRBV2 to TRBJ1-1; 7 bases line up with TRBD1. This CDR3 region has 13 residues. V trimming: 10 bases; J trimming: 5 bases; junction bases outside the gene matches: 10. Germline V lookup: CDR1 SNHLY, CDR2 FYNNEI. As DNA, the CDR3 is TGTGCCACCCAGCAGGGGGGAAGTACTGAAGCTTTCTTT. Encoded protein: CATQQGGSTEAFF.

The chain joins TRBV2 to TRBJ1-4; 8 bases match TRBD1. Germline V gene sequence: CDR1 SNHLY, CDR2 FYNNEI. The junction had 8 bases not matched to a gene; V was cut back by 7 bases and J by 7 bases. The CDR3 loop spans 14 amino acids. The CDR3 DNA reads as TGTGCCAGCAAGACCAGGGGGCGCGTTGAAAAACTGTTTTTT. Its protein product is CASKTRGRVEKLFF.

The chain couples TRBV18 to TRBJ2-1; D call uncertain. Germline assignment: CDR1 KGHSH and CDR2 LQKENI. This CDR3 region has 11 residues. The germline V and J ends were trimmed by 6 bases and 5 bases, with 5 bases remaining between them. The CDR3 DNA is TGTGCCAGCTCCCCGAACAATGAGCAGTTCTTC. As protein: CASSPNNEQFF.

The chain couples TRBV7-9 to TRBJ2-7; possibly TRBD2 for D (5 bases). The CDR3 has 13 amino acids. Germline V gives CDR1 SEHNR, CDR2 FQNEAQ (reference sequence). Trimming took 5 bases from V and 11 from J, leaving 19 bases between them. The CDR3 nucleotides read TGTGCCAGCAGCCCCCCCGGCGGGCAGAACGAGTACTTC. This codes for CASSPPGGQNEYF.

This chain uses TRBV6-1 with TRBJ1-5; the D is unclear. The length of the CDR3 is 15 residues. Germline V lookup: CDR1 MNHNS, CDR2 SASEGT. The V and J ends lost 5 bases and 3 bases respectively, with 14 bases between them. This CDR3 is CASSQGLGNNQPQHF. CDR3 bases: TGTGCCAGCAGTCAAGGCCTAGGAAACAATCAGCCCCAGCATTTT.

This clone was found a few times. The V call is TRBV7-6, the J call TRBJ1-5, with no clear D. V was shortened by 5 bases and J by 6 bases, with 11 bases between the two germline ends. This CDR3 spans 13 amino acids. Germline CDR1 is SGHVS and CDR2 is FNYEAQ. CDR3 bases: TGTGCCAGCAGCGCGGGAGGGAGTCAGCCCCAGCATTTT. Amino acid sequence: CASSAGGSQPQHF.

J is TRBJ2-3 and V is TRBV6-1, with 9 bases lining up with TRBD2. Unmatched junction bases numbered 7, after V lost 3 bases and J lost 6 bases. Germline loops: CDR1 MNHNS, CDR2 SASEGT. The CDR3 runs to 15 residues. CDR3 protein: CASSDLAGGPDTQYF. CDR3 sequence (DNA): TGTGCCAGCAGTGATTTGGCGGGGGGGCCGGATACGCAGTATTTT.

The V and J genes are TRBV5-1 and TRBJ1-5; a weak D match, TRBD1 (5 bases). The CDR3 runs 14 residues. The V gene's germline CDR1 is SGHRS and CDR2 YFSETQ. V was trimmed by 0 bases and J by 4 bases, leaving 8 bases between them. The CDR3 region is CASSLEPGNQPQHF. The CDR3 bases are TGCGCCAGCAGCTTGGAGCCAGGGAATCAGCCCCAGCATTTT. Complete variable domain (other parts from reference TRBV5-1 and TRBJ1-5): KAGVTQTPRYLIKTRGQQVTLSCSPISGHRSVSWYQQTPGQGLQFLFEYFSETQRNKGNFPGRFSGRQFSNSRSEMNVSTLELGDSALYLCASSLEPGNQPQHFGDGTRLSIL.